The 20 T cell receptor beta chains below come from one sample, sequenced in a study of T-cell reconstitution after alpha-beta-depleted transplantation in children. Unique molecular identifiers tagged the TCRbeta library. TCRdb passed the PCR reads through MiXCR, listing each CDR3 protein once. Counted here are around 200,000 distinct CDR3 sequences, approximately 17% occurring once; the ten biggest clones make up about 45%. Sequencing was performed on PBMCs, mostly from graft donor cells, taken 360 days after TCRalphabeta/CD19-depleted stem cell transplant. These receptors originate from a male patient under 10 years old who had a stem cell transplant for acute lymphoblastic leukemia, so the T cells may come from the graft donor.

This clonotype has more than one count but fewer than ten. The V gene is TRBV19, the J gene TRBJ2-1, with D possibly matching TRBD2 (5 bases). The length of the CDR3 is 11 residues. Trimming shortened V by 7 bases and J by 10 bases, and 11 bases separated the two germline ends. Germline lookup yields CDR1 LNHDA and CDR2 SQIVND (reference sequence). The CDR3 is CASMGVAEQFF. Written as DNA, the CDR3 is TGTGCCAGTATGGGAGTAGCGGAGCAGTTCTTC.

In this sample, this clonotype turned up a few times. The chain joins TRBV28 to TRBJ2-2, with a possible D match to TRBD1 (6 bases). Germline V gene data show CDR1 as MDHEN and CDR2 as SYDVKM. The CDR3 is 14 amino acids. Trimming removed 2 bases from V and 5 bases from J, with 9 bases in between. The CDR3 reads CASSLHRVTGELFF. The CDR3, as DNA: TGTGCCAGCAGTTTACACAGGGTGACCGGGGAGCTGTTTTTT.

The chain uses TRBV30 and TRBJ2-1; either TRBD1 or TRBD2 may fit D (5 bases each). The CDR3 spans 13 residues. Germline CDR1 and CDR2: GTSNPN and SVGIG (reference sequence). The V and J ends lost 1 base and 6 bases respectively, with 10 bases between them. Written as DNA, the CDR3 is TGTGCCTGGAGTGGGGGGACGGGCAATGAGCAGTTCTTC. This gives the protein CAWSGGTGNEQFF.

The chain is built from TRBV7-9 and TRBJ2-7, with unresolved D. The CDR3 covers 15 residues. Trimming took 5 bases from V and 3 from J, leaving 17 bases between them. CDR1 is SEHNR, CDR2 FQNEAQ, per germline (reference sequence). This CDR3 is CASSPDGQAFYEQYF. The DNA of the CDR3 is TGTGCCAGCAGCCCAGACGGCCAGGCCTTCTACGAGCAGTACTTC.

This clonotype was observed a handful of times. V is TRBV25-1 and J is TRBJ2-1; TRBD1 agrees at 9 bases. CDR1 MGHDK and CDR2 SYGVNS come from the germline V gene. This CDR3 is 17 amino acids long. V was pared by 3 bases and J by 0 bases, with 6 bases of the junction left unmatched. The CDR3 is CASSDLTGGNSYNEQFF. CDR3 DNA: TGTGCCAGCAGTGACCTCACAGGGGGCAACTCCTACAATGAGCAGTTCTTC. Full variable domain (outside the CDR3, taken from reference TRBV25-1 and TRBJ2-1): EADIYQTPRYLVIGTGKKITLECSQTMGHDKMYWYQQDPGMELHLIHYSYGVNSTEKGDLSSESTVSRIRTEHFPLTLESARPSHTSQYLCASSDLTGGNSYNEQFFGPGTRLTVL.

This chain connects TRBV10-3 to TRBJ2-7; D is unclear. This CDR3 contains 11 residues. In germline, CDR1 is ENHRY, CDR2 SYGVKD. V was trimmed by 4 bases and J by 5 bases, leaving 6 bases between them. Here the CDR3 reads CAISGKDEQYF. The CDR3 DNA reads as TGTGCCATCAGTGGGAAGGACGAGCAGTACTTC.

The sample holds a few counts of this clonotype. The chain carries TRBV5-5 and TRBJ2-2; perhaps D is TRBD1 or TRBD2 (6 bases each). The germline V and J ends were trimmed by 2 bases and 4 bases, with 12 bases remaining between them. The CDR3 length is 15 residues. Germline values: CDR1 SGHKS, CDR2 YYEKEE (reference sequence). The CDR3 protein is CASSFTGAFTGELFF. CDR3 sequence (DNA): TGTGCCAGCAGCTTTACGGGGGCCTTCACCGGGGAGCTGTTTTTT. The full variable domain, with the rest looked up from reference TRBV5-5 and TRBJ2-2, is DAGVTQSPTHLIKTRGQQVTLRCSPISGHKSVSWYQQVLGQGPQFIFQYYEKEERGRGNFPDRFSARQFPNYSSELNVNALLLGDSALYLCASSFTGAFTGELFFGEGSRLTVL.

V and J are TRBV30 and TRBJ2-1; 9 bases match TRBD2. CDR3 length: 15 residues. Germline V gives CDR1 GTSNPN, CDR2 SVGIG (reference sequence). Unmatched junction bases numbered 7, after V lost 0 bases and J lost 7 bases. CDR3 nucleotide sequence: TGTGCCTGGAGTGTCCGGCTAGCGGGGCTTAATGAGCAGTTCTTC. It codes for CAWSVRLAGLNEQFF.

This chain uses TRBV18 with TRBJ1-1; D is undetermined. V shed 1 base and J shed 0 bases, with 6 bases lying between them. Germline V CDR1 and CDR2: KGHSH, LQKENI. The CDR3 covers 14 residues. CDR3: CASSPRNMNTEAFF. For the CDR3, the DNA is TGTGCCAGCTCACCACGTAACATGAACACTGAAGCTTTCTTT.

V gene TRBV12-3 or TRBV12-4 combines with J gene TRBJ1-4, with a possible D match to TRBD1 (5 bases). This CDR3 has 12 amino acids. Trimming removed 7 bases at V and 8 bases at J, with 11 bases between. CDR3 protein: CASTGTGEKLFF. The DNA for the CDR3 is TGTGCCAGCACCGGGACTGGGGAAAAACTGTTTTTT.

This CDR3 reads CASSRQGGQETQYF. In DNA form, the CDR3 reads TGTGCCAGCAGCCGACAGGGGGGACAAGAGACCCAGTACTTC. The genes are TRBV2 and TRBJ2-5; TRBD1 agrees at 9 bases. Per germline, CDR1 SNHLY and CDR2 FYNNEI. V lost 6 bases and J lost 2; bases outside the gene matches: 4. CDR3 length: 14 residues.

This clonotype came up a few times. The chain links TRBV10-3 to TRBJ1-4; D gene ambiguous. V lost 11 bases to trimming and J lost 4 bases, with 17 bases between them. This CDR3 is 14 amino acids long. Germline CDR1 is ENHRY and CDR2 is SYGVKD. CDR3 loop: CASSLRGINEKLFF. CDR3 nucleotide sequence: TGTGCCTCATCGTTACGCGGGATTAATGAAAAACTGTTTTTT.

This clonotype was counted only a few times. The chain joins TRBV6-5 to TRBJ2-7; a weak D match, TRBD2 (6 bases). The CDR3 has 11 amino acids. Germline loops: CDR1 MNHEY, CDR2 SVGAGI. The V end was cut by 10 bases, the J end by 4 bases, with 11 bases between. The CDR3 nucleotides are TGTGCCACCCACCGGGGGTACGAGCAGTACTTC. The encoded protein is CATHRGYEQYF.

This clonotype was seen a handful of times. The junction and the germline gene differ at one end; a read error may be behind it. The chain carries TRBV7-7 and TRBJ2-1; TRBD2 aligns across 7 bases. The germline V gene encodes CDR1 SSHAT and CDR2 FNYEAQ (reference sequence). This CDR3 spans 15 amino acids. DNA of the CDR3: TGTGCTAGCAGCCCCTCCCGACTAGCCAGCAATGAGCAGTTCTTC. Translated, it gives CASSPSRLASNEQFF.

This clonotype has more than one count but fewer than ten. CDR3 nucleotides: TGTGCCATCAGCCGGACAGGGGACTATGGCTACACCTTC. Translating gives CAISRTGDYGYTF. V and J are TRBV10-3 and TRBJ1-2; 9 nucleotides align to TRBD1. Germline CDR1 is ENHRY and CDR2 is SYGVKD. After removal of 6 bases from V and 3 bases from J, the junction contained 2 bases not matched to a gene. The CDR3 length is 13 residues.

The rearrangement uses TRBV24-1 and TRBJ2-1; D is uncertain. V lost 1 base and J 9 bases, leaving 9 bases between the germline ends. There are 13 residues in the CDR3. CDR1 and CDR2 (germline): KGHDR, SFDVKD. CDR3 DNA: TGTGCCACCAGTGATTTTAGACGGCTTGAGCAGTTCTTC. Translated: CATSDFRRLEQFF.

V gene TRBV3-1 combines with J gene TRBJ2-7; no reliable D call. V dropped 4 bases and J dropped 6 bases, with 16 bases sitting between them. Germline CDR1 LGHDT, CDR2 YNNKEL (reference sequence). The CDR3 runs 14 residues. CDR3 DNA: TGTGCCAGCAGCCTTTCCACGACTGCCCCCGAGCAGTACTTC. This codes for CASSLSTTAPEQYF.

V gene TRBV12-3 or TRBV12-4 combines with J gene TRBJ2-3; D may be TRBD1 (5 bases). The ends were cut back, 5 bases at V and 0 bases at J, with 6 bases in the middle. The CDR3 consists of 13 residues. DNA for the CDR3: TGTGCCAGCAGTCGACAGAGCACAGATACGCAGTATTTT. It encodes CASSRQSTDTQYF.

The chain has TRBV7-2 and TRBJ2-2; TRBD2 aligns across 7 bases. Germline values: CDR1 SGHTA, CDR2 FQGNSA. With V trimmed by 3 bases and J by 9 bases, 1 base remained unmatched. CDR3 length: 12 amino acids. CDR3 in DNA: TGTGCCAGCAGCTTGGGAGGGTGGGAGCTGTTTTTT. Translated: CASSLGGWELFF. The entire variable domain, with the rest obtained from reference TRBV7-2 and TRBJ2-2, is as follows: GAGVSQSPSNKVTEKGKDVELRCDPISGHTALYWYRQSLGQGLEFLIYFQGNSAPDKSGLPSDRFSAERTGGSVSTLTIQRTQQEDSAVYLCASSLGGWELFFGEGSRLTVL.

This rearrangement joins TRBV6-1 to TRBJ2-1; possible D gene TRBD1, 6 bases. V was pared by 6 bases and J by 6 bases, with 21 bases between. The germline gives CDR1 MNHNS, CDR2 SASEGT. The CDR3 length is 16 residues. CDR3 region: CASSPMGHPAGNEQFF. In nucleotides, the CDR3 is TGTGCCAGCAGCCCTATGGGACACCCGGCGGGCAATGAGCAGTTCTTC.